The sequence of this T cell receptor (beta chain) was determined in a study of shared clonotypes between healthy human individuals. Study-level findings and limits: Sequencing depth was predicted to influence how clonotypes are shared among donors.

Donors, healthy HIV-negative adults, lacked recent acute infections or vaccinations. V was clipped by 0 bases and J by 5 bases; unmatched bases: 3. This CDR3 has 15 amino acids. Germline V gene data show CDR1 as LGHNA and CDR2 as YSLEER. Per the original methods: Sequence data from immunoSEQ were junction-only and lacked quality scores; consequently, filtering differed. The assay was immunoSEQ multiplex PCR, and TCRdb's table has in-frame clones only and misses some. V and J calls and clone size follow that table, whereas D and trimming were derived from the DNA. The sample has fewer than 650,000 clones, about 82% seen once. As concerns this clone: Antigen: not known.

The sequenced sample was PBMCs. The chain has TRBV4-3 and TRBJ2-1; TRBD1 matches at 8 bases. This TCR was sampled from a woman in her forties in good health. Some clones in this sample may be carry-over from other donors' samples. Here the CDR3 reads CASSQDQGAHNEQFF. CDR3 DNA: TGCGCCAGCAGCCAAGACCAGGGGGCGCACAATGAGCAGTTCTTC.